This T cell receptor beta chain was identified in a study of a mutant IDH1 vaccine in newly diagnosed glioma. Across the study: With temozolomide cycles, or 4-6 weeks after radiotherapy alone, vaccination was started.

Regarding this clone: The antigen remains unidentified.

Data came from immunoSEQ multiplex PCR; TCRdb stores just in-frame clones and leaves some out. The profile shows around 80,000 clones, about 85% of them singletons. The germline V gene encodes CDR1 MNHEY and CDR2 SVGAGI. J lost 12 bases, V lost 2 bases, and 13 bases had no gene match. The CDR3 has 15 residues. Specified time point: week 23, last vaccination. Vaccine doses each comprised 300 ug of mutant IDH1 20-mer peptide, with topical imiquimod. The material sequenced was PBMCs, taken from a glioma patient whose treatment included an IDH1 peptide vaccine. J is TRBJ2-1 and V is TRBV6-5, with TRBD1 matching over 7 bases. The TCR sequence derives from a woman in her forties or fifties with glioma. For the CDR3, the DNA is TGTGCCAGCAGTTACGCCGGGACAGCCACCGGTGGGCAGTTCTTC. Its protein is CASSYAGTATGGQFF.